This record looks at one T cell receptor beta chain sequence and its context. Its target is unknown. These data belong to a study of blood T cells in healthy people across ages. Overall study findings and caveats: Long-lived donors had more naive CD4+ cells and higher diversity than aged donors. The fall in TCR beta diversity per million T cells was roughly linear with age.

A sample-barcoded 5' primer and a J-beta primer mix were used in a second PCR of roughly 7 to 11 cycles. TCRdb passed the 5' RACE reads through MiXCR, listing each CDR3 protein once. In the table there are about 1.7 million distinct CDR3 sequences, 28% of which are singletons. The CDR3 loop spans 18 amino acids. PBMCs were isolated at a quantity of at least 6 million per sample. The TCR was taken from a woman aged 25 to 39 in good health. The chain combines TRBV12-3 or TRBV12-4 with TRBJ2-7; D is perhaps TRBD2 (6 bases). The closer fit of TRBJ2-5 to the DNA end suggests the J call may be wrong. Sequenced input: blood. This chain's CDR3 is CASSSAPGTGTYQETQYF. For the CDR3, the DNA is TGTGCCAGCAGTTCCGCACCCGGGACTGGCACGTACCAAGAGACCCAGTACTTC.